Listed here are 24 T cell receptor beta chains from one sample, sequenced in a study of control samples from healthy donors and cancer patients (dated by TCRdb to about 2020). Library construction relied on the immunoSEQ multiplex PCR assay. TCRdb limited this immuneACCESS table to in-frame rearrangements with V and J called. A share of clones is missing; checked studies link under half to unresolved V genes, and the rest is unexplained. Recorded for this sample are around 110,000 clones; 93% of them occurred a single time. Jointly, the top ten make up 2.6% of the sample. The specimen sequenced was blood. These receptors came from a man aged 30 to 39 in good health.

The chain links TRBV18 to TRBJ1-1, with a tentative D call TRBD1 (6 bases). This CDR3 has 16 amino acids. The germline V gene encodes CDR1 KGHSH and CDR2 LQKENI. The V gene lost 3 bases and the J gene lost 4 bases, with 18 bases spanning the gap. This CDR3 is CASSPHEGGPGTEAFF. DNA of the CDR3: TGTGCCAGCTCACCCCATGAGGGGGGCCCGGGCACTGAAGCTTTCTTT.

V is TRBV2 and J is TRBJ1-1; D is uncertain. V was clipped by 8 bases and J by 0 bases, with 10 bases between them. The CDR3 has 13 amino acids. Germline-derived CDR1 and CDR2 are SNHLY and FYNNEI. The CDR3: CASSKVLNTEAFF. The CDR3 DNA reads TGTGCCAGCTCTAAAGTCCTGAACACTGAAGCTTTCTTT. The whole variable domain, filled in from reference TRBV2 and TRBJ1-1, reads EPEVTQTPSHQVTQMGQEVILRCVPISNHLYFYWYRQILGQKVEFLVSFYNNEISEKSEIFDDQFSVERPDGSNFTLKIRSTKLEDSAMYFCASSKVLNTEAFFGQGTRLTVV.

The V call is TRBV19, the J call TRBJ2-3; unclear D gene. Germline CDR1 LNHDA, CDR2 SQIVND (reference sequence). Trimming took 5 bases from V and 6 from J, leaving 15 bases between them. This CDR3 region has 14 residues. CDR3 DNA: TGTGCCAGTAGTTTAAGGGCGTCAGGCGATACGCAGTATTTT. Residues: CASSLRASGDTQYF.

The chain is built from TRBV12-5 and TRBJ2-3; the D is unclear. The CDR3 covers 13 residues. The ends were cut back, 2 bases at V and 5 bases at J, with 8 bases in the middle. Per the germline V gene, CDR1 is LGHNT and CDR2 is FRNRAP. The CDR3 loop reads CASGLSPRDTQYF. CDR3 coding DNA: TGTGCTAGTGGTTTGTCCCCTAGAGATACGCAGTATTTT. Supplemented by reference TRBV12-5 and TRBJ2-3, the full variable domain reads DARVTQTPRHKVTEMGQEVTMRCQPILGHNTVFWYRQTMMQGLELLAYFRNRAPLDDSGMPKDRFSAEMPDATLATLKIQPSEPRDSAVYFCASGLSPRDTQYFGPGTRLTVL.

The chain is built from TRBV12-3 or TRBV12-4 and TRBJ1-2; D possibly corresponds to TRBD1 (5 bases). Trimming pared 6 bases from V and 13 bases from J, leaving 18 bases between. The CDR3 runs 12 residues. The CDR3 loop reads CASSNRDSDLTF. The CDR3 nucleotides are TGTGCCAGCAGCAACCGGGACTCCGATCTCACCTTC.

The chain recombines TRBV30 with TRBJ1-2; D is possibly TRBD1 (5 bases). The CDR3 runs 14 residues. From germline, CDR1 is GTSNPN and CDR2 SVGIG (reference sequence). V was trimmed by 0 bases and J by 4 bases, leaving 12 bases between them. The CDR3 protein is CAWSVPGGVYGYTF. CDR3 sequence (DNA): TGTGCCTGGAGTGTTCCGGGGGGAGTCTATGGCTACACCTTC.

V usage is TRBV28 and J usage is TRBJ1-1; a weak D match, TRBD1 (5 bases). The V end lost 3 bases, the J end lost 0 bases, and 11 bases lay between the germline ends. Germline V gene lookup returns CDR1 MDHEN and CDR2 SYDVKM. The CDR3 is 15 residues long. The CDR3 sequence: CASSLRGVMNTEAFF. CDR3 sequence (DNA): TGTGCCAGCAGTTTGAGGGGAGTGATGAACACTGAAGCTTTCTTT.

V and J are TRBV5-1 and TRBJ2-5, with 13 nucleotides matching TRBD2. The CDR3 is 19 residues long. CDR1 is SGHRS, CDR2 YFSETQ, per germline. V lost 2 bases, J lost 3 bases, and 13 bases stayed unmatched. CDR3 DNA: TGCGCCAGCAGCTTTGCACTAGCGGGGGGGCCGTTGGCCGAAGAGACCCAGTACTTC. This gives the protein CASSFALAGGPLAEETQYF. The full variable domain, in which reference TRBV5-1 and TRBJ2-5 provide the parts outside the CDR3, is KAGVTQTPRYLIKTRGQQVTLSCSPISGHRSVSWYQQTPGQGLQFLFEYFSETQRNKGNFPGRFSGRQFSNSRSEMNVSTLELGDSALYLCASSFALAGGPLAEETQYFGPGTRLLVL.

The V and J genes are TRBV5-1 and TRBJ1-3; no clear D. The V gene's germline CDR1 is SGHRS and CDR2 YFSETQ. The CDR3 spans 11 residues. Trimming removed 6 bases from V and 11 bases from J, with 12 bases in between. The CDR3 protein is CASTGGRAIYF. The CDR3 DNA reads TGCGCCAGCACAGGAGGTCGGGCCATATATTTT. The variable domain in full, completed from reference TRBV5-1 and TRBJ1-3, reads KAGVTQTPRYLIKTRGQQVTLSCSPISGHRSVSWYQQTPGQGLQFLFEYFSETQRNKGNFPGRFSGRQFSNSRSEMNVSTLELGDSALYLCASTGGRAIYFGEGSWLTVV.

V is TRBV3-1 (or the pseudogene TRBV3-2) and J is TRBJ1-2, with a possible D match to TRBD1 (6 bases). Trimming removed 1 base at V and 4 bases at J, with 13 bases between. The CDR3 consists of 15 residues. Germline CDR1 is LGHDT and CDR2 is YNNKEL (reference sequence). CDR3 residues: CASSQVRGQTYGYTF. The CDR3 DNA reads TGTGCCAGCAGCCAAGTTCGGGGACAAACCTATGGCTACACCTTC.

The chain is built from TRBV11-3 and TRBJ2-5, with 9 bases that match TRBD2. The CDR3 consists of 16 residues. The germline V gene encodes CDR1 SGHNT and CDR2 YENEEA. Trimming took 4 bases from V and 5 from J; bases not matched to a gene: 11. CDR3 sequence: CASSSSGAGGLETQYF. CDR3 in DNA: TGTGCCAGCAGCTCCTCAGGGGCGGGGGGGCTGGAGACCCAGTACTTC.

The CDR3, as DNA: TGTGCCAGCAGCTTATCGGCCCCTTCAGGCTACACCTTC. Residues: CASSLSAPSGYTF. This chain links TRBV7-2 with TRBJ1-2; D unresolved. Germline values: CDR1 SGHTA, CDR2 FQGNSA. The CDR3 is made up of 13 amino acids. Deletions cut 2 bases from V and 8 bases from J, with 12 bases between.

This chain uses TRBV14 with TRBJ2-2; weak D call: TRBD2 (5 bases). In germline, CDR1 is SGHDN, CDR2 FVKESK. V lost 2 bases and J lost 4, with 11 bases in between. The CDR3 consists of 15 residues. The CDR3 sequence: CASSQNQEATGELFF. As DNA, the CDR3 is TGTGCCAGCAGCCAAAATCAGGAGGCCACCGGGGAGCTGTTTTTT.

The chain is built from TRBV11-2 and TRBJ1-1, with no clear D. Germline loops: CDR1 SGHAT, CDR2 FQNNGV. The V end lost 5 bases, the J end lost 1 base, and 5 bases lay between the germline ends. The CDR3 is made up of 12 amino acids. The chain's CDR3 is CASSESNTEAFF. CDR3 bases: TGTGCCAGCAGCGAATCGAACACTGAAGCTTTCTTT.

On this clone itself: A read error may produce the germline difference seen at one junction end. J is TRBJ2-3 and V is TRBV27, with TRBD2 matching over 9 bases. The CDR3 extends over 11 amino acids. Germline V gene sequence: CDR1 MNHEY, CDR2 SMNVEV (reference sequence). The CDR3 loop is CASRRGGRLAF. The DNA of the CDR3 is TGTGCCAGCAGGCGGGGGGGCCGCCTTGCTTTT.

The chain recombines TRBV6-5 with TRBJ1-3; 8 bases align to TRBD1. CDR1 MNHEY and CDR2 SVGAGI come from the germline V gene. CDR3 length: 15 amino acids. Losses at the gene ends were 6 bases for V and 4 bases for J; bases not matched to a gene: 8. The CDR3 is CASRAVAGGGNTIYF. CDR3 nucleotides: TGTGCCAGCAGAGCGGTTGCAGGGGGCGGAAACACCATATATTTT.

The chain combines TRBV19 with TRBJ2-3; D call uncertain. The CDR3 is 14 residues long. Germline V lookup: CDR1 LNHDA, CDR2 SQIVND (reference sequence). The ends were cut back, 1 base at V and 1 base at J, with 6 bases in the middle. The CDR3 loop reads CASSIVKGTDTQYF. DNA for the CDR3: TGTGCCAGTAGTATAGTAAAGGGCACAGATACGCAGTATTTT. The whole variable domain, remainder taken from reference TRBV19 and TRBJ2-3, is DGGITQSPKYLFRKEGQNVTLSCEQNLNHDAMYWYRQDPGQGLRLIYYSQIVNDFQKGDIAEGYSVSREKKESFPLTVTSAQKNPTAFYLCASSIVKGTDTQYFGPGTRLTVL.

V and J are TRBV7-8 and TRBJ2-1; D perhaps matches TRBD2 (6 bases). Germline assignment: CDR1 SGHVS and CDR2 FQNEAQ. Trimming removed 5 bases from V and 7 bases from J, with 15 bases in between. The CDR3 is made up of 14 amino acids. The CDR3: CASSPEVGRNEQFF. The CDR3 DNA sequence: TGTGCCAGCAGCCCCGAGGTGGGGAGGAATGAGCAGTTCTTC.

This chain connects TRBV7-2 to TRBJ1-6; no clear D gene. The germline V gene has CDR1 SGHTA and CDR2 FQGNSA. V lost 5 bases and J lost 4, with 6 bases in between. The CDR3 is made up of 13 amino acids. This CDR3 is CASSPIYNSPLHF. CDR3 DNA sequence: TGTGCCAGCAGCCCCATATATAATTCACCCCTCCACTTT. Combining the CDR3 with reference TRBV7-2 and TRBJ1-6 gives the whole variable domain GAGVSQSPSNKVTEKGKDVELRCDPISGHTALYWYRQSLGQGLEFLIYFQGNSAPDKSGLPSDRFSAERTGGSVSTLTIQRTQQEDSAVYLCASSPIYNSPLHFGNGTRLTVT.

In DNA form, the CDR3 reads TGCGCCAGCAGCTTGGACCTCCGGGACAGGGTATACGAGCAGTACTTC. Translating gives CASSLDLRDRVYEQYF. The chain has TRBV5-1 and TRBJ2-7; TRBD1 aligns across 9 bases. With 0 bases clipped from V and 4 bases from J, the junction kept 8 bases outside the gene matches. Germline loops: CDR1 SGHRS, CDR2 YFSETQ. The CDR3 loop spans 16 amino acids.

This chain links TRBV7-9 with TRBJ1-1; D ambiguous. Trimming took off 3 bases at V and 2 bases at J, with 4 bases between the two ends. This CDR3 region has 12 residues. Germline V CDR1 and CDR2: SEHNR, FQNEAQ (reference sequence). CDR3 region: CASSLYNTEAFF. The CDR3 region has the DNA TGTGCCAGCAGCTTGTATAACACTGAAGCTTTCTTT.

The chain joins TRBV27 to TRBJ1-5; D gene unclear. Germline CDR1 and CDR2: MNHEY and SMNVEV (reference sequence). The CDR3 runs to 14 residues. Trimming pared 5 bases from V and 7 bases from J, leaving 15 bases between. The CDR3 region has the DNA TGTGCCAGCAGTCCGGCGTCCTCGGGGCAGCCCCAGCATTTT. This gives the protein CASSPASSGQPQHF.

The genes are TRBV7-8 and TRBJ2-7, with 8 positions matching TRBD2. This CDR3 comprises 22 residues. Per germline, CDR1 SGHVS and CDR2 FQNEAQ. V lost 0 bases to trimming and J lost 0 bases; unmatched junction nucleotides: 22. The CDR3 protein is CASSLARREGSPPTRISYEQYF. As DNA, the CDR3 is TGTGCCAGCAGCTTAGCCCGACGGGAGGGTTCCCCTCCTACGAGGATCTCCTACGAGCAGTACTTC. Full variable domain (missing parts from reference TRBV7-8 and TRBJ2-7): GAGVSQSPRYKVAKRGQDVALRCDPISGHVSLFWYQQALGQGPEFLTYFQNEAQLDKSGLPSDRFFAERPEGSVSTLKIQRTQQEDSAVYLCASSLARREGSPPTRISYEQYFGPGTRLTVT.

On this clone itself: Other DNA sequences in the sample encode the same CDR3. The chain has TRBV5-1 and TRBJ2-3, with 9 bases that match TRBD2. Germline loops: CDR1 SGHRS, CDR2 YFSETQ. The V and J ends lost 5 bases and 2 bases, in that order; junction bases with no gene match: 9. The CDR3 is 16 amino acids. For the CDR3, the DNA is TGCGCCAGCAGATCGGGAGCGGGGGGTGCCACAGATACGCAGTATTTT. This codes for CASRSGAGGATDTQYF. Combining the CDR3 with reference TRBV5-1 and TRBJ2-3 gives the whole variable domain KAGVTQTPRYLIKTRGQQVTLSCSPISGHRSVSWYQQTPGQGLQFLFEYFSETQRNKGNFPGRFSGRQFSNSRSEMNVSTLELGDSALYLCASRSGAGGATDTQYFGPGTRLTVL.